This TCR beta chain was observed in a study of synovial regulatory T cells in juvenile arthritis. Broader study findings: iaTreg TCR repertoires were largely private across patients and partially overlapped synovial Teff and blood CPL.

In the case of this clone: As yet, its antigen is unknown.

Assay used: immunoSEQ multiplex PCR; TCRdb lists only in-frame clones, some missing. The sample holds roughly 9,800 clones. Germline V gives CDR1 SGHVS, CDR2 FQNEAQ. The CDR3 contains 13 residues. Only the protein sequence is given. What was sequenced was Treg cells from blood. As for subset: remaining (HLA-DR-negative) circulating blood Treg cells. The clonotype comes from a donor younger than 30 with juvenile idiopathic arthritis. V gene TRBV7-8 combines with J gene TRBJ2-1. CDR3 sequence reads: CASSSGTADEQFF.